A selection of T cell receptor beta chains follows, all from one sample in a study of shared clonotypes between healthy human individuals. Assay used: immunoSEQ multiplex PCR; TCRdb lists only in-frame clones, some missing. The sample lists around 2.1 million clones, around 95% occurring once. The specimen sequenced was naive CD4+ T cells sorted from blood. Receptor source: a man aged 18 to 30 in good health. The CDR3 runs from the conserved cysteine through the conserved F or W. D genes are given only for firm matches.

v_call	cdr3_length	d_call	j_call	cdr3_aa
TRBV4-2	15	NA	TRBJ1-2	CASSQGASKTYGYTF
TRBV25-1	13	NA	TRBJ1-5	CASAPRGVQPQHF
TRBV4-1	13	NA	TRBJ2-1	CASSQDGDNEQFF
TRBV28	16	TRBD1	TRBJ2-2	CASSLKLGGNTGELFF
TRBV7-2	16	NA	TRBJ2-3	CASSLGSNIGKDTQYF
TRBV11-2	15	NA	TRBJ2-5	CASSSGQGMGETQYF
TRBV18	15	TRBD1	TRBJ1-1	CASSPQQGDNTEAFF
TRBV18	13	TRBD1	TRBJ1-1	CASSTTGDTEAFF
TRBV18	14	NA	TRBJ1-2	CASSPSTGNYGYTF
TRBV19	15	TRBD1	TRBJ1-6	CASSRDRDYNSPLHF
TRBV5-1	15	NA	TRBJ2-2	CASSLDTSNTGELFF
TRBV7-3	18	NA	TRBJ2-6	CASSPRQALSSGANVLTF
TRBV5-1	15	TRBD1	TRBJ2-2	CASSTGTGKSGELFF
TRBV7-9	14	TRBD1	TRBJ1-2	CASSPSGQGNGYTF
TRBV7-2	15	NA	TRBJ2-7	CASSLSQGQMYEQYF
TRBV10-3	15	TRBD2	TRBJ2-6	CATKDGGTGANVLTF
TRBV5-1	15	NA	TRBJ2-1	CASSLGQTSYNEQFF
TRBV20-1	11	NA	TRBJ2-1	CSVRRDTEQFF
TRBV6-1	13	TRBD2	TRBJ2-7	CATRTSGAHEQYF
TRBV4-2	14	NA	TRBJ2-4	CASSRSTSNGIQYF
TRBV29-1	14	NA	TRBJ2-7	CSVEGPGITYEQYF
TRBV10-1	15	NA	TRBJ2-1	CASSESALRVDEQFF
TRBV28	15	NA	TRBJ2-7	CASSLGGEAAYEQYF
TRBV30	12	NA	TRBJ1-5	CAWGTGNQPQHF
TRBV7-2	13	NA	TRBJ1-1	CASSFSLVTEAFF
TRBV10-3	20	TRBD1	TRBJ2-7	CAISEPGRADRQGDFYEQYF
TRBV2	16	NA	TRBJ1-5	CASSDEGRVGNQPQHF
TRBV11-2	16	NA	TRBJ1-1	CASSLGGHPQNTEAFF
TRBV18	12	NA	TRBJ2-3	CASSPSTDTQYF
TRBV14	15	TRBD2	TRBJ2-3	CASSPLGLATDTQYF
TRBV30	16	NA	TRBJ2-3	CAWTDTAGALTDTQYF
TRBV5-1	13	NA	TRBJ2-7	CASAMRGPNEQYF
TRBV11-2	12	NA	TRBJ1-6	CASSLGGSPLHF